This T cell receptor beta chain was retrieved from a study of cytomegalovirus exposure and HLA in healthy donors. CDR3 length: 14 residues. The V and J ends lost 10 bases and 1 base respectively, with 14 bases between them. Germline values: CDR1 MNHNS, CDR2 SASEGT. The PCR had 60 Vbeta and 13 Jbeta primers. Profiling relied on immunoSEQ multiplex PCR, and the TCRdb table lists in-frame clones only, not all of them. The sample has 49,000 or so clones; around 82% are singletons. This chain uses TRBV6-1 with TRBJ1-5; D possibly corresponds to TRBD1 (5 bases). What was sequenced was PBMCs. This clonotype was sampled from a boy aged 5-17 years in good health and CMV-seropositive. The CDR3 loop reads CATYKQGSNQPQHF. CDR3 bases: TGTGCCACCTACAAGCAGGGCAGCAATCAGCCCCAGCATTTT.